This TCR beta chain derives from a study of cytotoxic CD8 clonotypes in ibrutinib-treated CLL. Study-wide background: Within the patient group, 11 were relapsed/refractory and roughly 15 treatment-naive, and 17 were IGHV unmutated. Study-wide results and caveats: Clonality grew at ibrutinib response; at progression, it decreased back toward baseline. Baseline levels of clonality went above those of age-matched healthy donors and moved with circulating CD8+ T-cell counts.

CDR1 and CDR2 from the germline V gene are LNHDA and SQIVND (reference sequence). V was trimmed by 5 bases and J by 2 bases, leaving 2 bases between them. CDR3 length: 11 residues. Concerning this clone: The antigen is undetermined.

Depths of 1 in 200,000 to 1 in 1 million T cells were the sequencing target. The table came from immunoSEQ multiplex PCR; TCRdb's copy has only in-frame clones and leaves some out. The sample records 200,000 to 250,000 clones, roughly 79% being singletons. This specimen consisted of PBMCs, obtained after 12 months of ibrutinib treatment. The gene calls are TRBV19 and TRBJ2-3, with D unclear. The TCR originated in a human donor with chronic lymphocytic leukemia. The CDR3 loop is CASSYTDTQYF. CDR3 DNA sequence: TGTGCCAGTAGTTACACAGATACGCAGTATTTT.